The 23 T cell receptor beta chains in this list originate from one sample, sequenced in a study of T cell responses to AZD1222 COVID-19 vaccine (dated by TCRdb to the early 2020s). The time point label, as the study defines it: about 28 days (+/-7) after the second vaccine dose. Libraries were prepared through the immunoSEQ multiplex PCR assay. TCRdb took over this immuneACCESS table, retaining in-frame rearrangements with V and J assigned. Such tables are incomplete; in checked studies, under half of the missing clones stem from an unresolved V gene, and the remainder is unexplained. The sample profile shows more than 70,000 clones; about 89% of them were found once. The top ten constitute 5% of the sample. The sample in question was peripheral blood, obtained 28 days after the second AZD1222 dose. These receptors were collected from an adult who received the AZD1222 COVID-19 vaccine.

The CDR3 DNA is TGTGCCAGCAGCCCGGGACAGGGGGGTGAAAAACTGTTTTTT. Amino acid sequence: CASSPGQGGEKLFF. This chain joins TRBV7-9 and TRBJ1-4; TRBD1 aligns across 11 bases. Per germline, CDR1 SEHNR and CDR2 FQNEAQ (reference sequence). This CDR3 spans 14 amino acids. Trimming at V came to 5 bases and at J to 7 bases, leaving 3 bases not matched to a gene.

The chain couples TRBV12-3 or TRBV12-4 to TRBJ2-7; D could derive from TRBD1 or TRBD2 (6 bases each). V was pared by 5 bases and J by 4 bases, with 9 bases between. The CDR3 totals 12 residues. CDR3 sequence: CASSGGGYEQYF. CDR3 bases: TGTGCCAGCAGTGGAGGGGGATACGAGCAGTACTTC.

Here the CDR3 reads CASSPRTGGELNGYTF. The CDR3 region has the DNA TGTGCCAGCTCACCACGAACAGGAGGGGAGTTGAATGGCTACACCTTC. The chain links TRBV18 to TRBJ1-2, with TRBD1 as a possible D gene (5 bases). The V and J ends lost 1 base and 6 bases respectively, with 18 bases between them. This CDR3 region has 16 residues. The V gene's germline CDR1 is KGHSH and CDR2 LQKENI.

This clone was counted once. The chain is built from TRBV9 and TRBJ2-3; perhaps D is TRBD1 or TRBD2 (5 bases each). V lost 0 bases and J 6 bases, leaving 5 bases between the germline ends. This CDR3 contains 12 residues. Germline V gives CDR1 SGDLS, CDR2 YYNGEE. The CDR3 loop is CASSVGGDTQYF. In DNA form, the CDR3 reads TGTGCCAGCAGCGTAGGGGGGGATACGCAGTATTTT.

In nucleotides, the CDR3 is TGTGCCAGCAGTTCCGACTTGACCTACGAGCAGTACTTC. Its protein is CASSSDLTYEQYF. The chain uses TRBV6-6 and TRBJ2-7; no clear D. V lost 4 bases, J lost 2 bases, and 9 bases lay in between. CDR1 is MNHNY, CDR2 SVGAGI, per germline (reference sequence). The CDR3 extends over 13 amino acids.

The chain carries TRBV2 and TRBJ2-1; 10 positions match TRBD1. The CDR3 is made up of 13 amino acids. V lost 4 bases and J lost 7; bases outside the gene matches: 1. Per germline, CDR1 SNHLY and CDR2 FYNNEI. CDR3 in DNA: TGTGCCAGCAGTGGGACAGGGGGGAATGAGCAGTTCTTC. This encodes CASSGTGGNEQFF.

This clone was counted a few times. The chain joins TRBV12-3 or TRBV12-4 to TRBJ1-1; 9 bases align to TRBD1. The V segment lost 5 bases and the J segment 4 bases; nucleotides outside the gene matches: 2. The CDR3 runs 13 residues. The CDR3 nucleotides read TGTGCCAGCAGTGAACAGGGGGCCACTGAAGCTTTCTTT. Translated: CASSEQGATEAFF.

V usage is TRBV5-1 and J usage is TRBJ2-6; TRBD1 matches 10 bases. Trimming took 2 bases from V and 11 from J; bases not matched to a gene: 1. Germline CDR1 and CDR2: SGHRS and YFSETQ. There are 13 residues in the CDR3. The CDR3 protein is CASSLGTGDVLTF. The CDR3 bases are TGCGCCAGCAGCTTAGGGACAGGGGACGTCCTGACTTTC.

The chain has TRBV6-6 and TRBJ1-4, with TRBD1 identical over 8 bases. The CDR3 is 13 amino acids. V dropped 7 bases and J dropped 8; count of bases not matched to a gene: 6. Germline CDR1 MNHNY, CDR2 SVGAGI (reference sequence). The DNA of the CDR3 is TGTGCCAGCATCGCCGGGACAGGAGAAAAACTGTTTTTT. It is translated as CASIAGTGEKLFF.

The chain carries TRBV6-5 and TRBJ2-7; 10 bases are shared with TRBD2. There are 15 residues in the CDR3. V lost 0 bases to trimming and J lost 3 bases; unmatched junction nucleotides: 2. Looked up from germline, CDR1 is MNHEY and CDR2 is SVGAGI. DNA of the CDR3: TGTGCCAGCAGTTACTCAGTAGCGGGGGGCTACGAGCAGTACTTC. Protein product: CASSYSVAGGYEQYF.

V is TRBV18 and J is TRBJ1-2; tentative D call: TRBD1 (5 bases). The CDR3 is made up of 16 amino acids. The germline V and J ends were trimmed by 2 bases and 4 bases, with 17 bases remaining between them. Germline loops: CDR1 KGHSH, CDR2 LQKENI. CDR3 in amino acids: CASSPFSIGDSYGYTF. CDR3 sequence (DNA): TGTGCCAGCTCACCATTCTCGATAGGGGATAGCTATGGCTACACCTTC.

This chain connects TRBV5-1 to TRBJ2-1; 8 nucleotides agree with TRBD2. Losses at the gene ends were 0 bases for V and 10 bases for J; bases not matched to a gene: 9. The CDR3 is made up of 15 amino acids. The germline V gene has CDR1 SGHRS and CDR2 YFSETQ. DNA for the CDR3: TGCGCCAGCAGCTTGGGGACTAGCTTCGGGGGCGAGCAGTTCTTC. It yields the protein CASSLGTSFGGEQFF.

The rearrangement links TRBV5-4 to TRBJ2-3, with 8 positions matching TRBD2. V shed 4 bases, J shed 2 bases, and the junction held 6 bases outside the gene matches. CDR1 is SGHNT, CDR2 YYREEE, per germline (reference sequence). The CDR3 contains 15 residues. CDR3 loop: CASSGAGEITDTQYF. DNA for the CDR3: TGTGCCAGCAGCGGAGCGGGGGAAATCACAGATACGCAGTATTTT. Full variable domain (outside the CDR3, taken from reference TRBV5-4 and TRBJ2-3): ETGVTQSPTHLIKTRGQQVTLRCSSQSGHNTVSWYQQALGQGPQFIFQYYREEENGRGNFPPRFSGLQFPNYSSELNVNALELDDSALYLCASSGAGEITDTQYFGPGTRLTVL.

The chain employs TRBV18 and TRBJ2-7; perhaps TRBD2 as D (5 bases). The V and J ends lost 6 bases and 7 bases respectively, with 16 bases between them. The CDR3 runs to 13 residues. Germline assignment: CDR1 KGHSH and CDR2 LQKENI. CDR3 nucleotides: TGTGCCAGCTCGGACGGGGTTCGGAGGGAGCAGTACTTC. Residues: CASSDGVRREQYF. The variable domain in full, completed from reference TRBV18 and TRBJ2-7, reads NAGVMQNPRHLVRRRGQEARLRCSPMKGHSHVYWYRQLPEEGLKFMVYLQKENIIDESGMPKERFSAEFPKEGPSILRIQQVVRGDSAAYFCASSDGVRREQYFGPGTRLTVT.

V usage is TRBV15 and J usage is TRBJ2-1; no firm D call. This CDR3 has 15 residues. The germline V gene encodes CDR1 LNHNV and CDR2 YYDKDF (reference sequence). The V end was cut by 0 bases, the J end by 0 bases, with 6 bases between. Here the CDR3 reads CATSRDGNSYNEQFF. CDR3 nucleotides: TGTGCCACCAGCAGAGATGGAAACTCCTACAATGAGCAGTTCTTC.

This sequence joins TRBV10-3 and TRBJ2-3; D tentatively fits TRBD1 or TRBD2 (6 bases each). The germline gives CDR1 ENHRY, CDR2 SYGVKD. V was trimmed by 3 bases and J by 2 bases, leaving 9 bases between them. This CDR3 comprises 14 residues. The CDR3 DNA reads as TGTGCCATCAGTGAAAGGGGGGCCACAGATACGCAGTATTTT. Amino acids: CAISERGATDTQYF.

This CDR3 is CASGSSFSGNTIYF. CDR3 DNA: TGTGCCAGCGGGTCAAGTTTCTCTGGAAACACCATATATTTT. The genes are TRBV3-1 (or the pseudogene TRBV3-2) and TRBJ1-3; D unclear. This CDR3 region has 14 residues. In germline, CDR1 is LGHDT, CDR2 YNNKEL (reference sequence). Between the trimmed V and J ends, which lost 8 bases and 0 bases, there was a span of 11 bases.

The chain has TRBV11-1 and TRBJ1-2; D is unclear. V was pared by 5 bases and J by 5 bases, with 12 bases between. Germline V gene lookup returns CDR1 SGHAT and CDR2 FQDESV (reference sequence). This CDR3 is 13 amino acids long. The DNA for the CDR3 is TGTGCCAGCAGCCCAGACAAGTCGTATGGCTACACCTTC. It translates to CASSPDKSYGYTF.

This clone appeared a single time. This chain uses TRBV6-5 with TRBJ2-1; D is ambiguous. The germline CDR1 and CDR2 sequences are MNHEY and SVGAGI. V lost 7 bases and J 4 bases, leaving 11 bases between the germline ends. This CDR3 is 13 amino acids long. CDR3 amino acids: CASKGPLYNEQFF. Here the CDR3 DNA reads TGTGCCAGCAAGGGTCCGCTGTACAATGAGCAGTTCTTC.

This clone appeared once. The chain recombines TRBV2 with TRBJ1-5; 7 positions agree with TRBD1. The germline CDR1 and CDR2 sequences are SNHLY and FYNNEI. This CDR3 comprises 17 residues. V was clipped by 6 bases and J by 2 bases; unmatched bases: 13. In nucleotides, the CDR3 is TGTGCCAGCAGAAGGGGAGGGGTTGGGACAGGCAATCAGCCCCAGCATTTT. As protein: CASRRGGVGTGNQPQHF.

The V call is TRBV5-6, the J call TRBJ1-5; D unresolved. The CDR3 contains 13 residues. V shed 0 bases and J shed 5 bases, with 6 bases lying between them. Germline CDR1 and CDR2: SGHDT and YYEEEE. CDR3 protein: CASSLATDQPQHF. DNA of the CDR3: TGTGCCAGCAGCTTGGCGACGGATCAGCCCCAGCATTTT. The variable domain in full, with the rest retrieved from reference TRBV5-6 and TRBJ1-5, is DAGVTQSPTHLIKTRGQQVTLRCSPKSGHDTVSWYQQALGQGPQFIFQYYEEEERQRGNFPDRFSGHQFPNYSSELNVNALLLGDSALYLCASSLATDQPQHFGDGTRLSIL.

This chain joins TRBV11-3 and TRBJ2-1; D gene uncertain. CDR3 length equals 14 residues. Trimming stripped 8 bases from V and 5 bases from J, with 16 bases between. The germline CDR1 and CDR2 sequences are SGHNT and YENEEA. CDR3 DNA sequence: TGTGCCAGCGCTATAAGGGATTTCAACAATGAGCAGTTCTTC. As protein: CASAIRDFNNEQFF.

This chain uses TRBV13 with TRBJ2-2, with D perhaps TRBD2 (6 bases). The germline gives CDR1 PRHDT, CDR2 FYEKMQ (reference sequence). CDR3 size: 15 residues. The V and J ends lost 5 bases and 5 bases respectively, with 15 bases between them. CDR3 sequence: CASSGGTGGTGELFF. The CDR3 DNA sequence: TGTGCCAGCAGCGGAGGGACGGGCGGAACCGGGGAGCTGTTTTTT. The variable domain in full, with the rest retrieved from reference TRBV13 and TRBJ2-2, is AAGVIQSPRHLIKEKRETATLKCYPIPRHDTVYWYQQGPGQDPQFLISFYEKMQSDKGSIPDRFSAQQFSDYHSELNMSSLELGDSALYFCASSGGTGGTGELFFGEGSRLTVL.